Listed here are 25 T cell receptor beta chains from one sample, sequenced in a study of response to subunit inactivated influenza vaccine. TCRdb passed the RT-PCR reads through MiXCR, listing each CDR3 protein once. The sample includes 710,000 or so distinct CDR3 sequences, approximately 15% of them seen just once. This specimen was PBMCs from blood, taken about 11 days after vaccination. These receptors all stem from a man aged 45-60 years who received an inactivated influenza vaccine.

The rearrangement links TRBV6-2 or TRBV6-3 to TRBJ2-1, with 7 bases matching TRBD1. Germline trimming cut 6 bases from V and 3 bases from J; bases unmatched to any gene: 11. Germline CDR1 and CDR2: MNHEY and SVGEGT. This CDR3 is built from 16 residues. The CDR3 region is CASRRPRQGLYNEQFF. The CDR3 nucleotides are TGTGCCAGCAGACGACCTAGACAGGGTCTCTACAATGAGCAGTTCTTC.

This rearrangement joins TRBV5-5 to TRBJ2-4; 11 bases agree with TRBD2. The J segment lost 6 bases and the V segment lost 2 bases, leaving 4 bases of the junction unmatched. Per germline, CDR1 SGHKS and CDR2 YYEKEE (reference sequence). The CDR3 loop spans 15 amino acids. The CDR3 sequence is CASSLGTSGGNIQYF. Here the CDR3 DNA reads TGTGCCAGCAGCTTAGGGACTAGCGGTGGAAACATTCAGTACTTC.

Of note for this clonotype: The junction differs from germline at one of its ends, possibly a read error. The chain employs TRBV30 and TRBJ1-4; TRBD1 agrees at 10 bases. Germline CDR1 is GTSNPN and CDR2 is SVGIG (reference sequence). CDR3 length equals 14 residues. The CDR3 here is CARSGSGTGVKLFF. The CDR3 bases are TGTGCCAGGAGTGGATCCGGGACAGGGGTAAAACTGTTTTTT.

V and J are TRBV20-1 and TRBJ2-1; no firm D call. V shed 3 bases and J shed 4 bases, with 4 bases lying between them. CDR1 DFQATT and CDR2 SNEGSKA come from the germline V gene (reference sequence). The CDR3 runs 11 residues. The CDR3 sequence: CSASPYNEQFF. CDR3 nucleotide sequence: TGCAGTGCTAGTCCTTACAATGAGCAGTTCTTC.

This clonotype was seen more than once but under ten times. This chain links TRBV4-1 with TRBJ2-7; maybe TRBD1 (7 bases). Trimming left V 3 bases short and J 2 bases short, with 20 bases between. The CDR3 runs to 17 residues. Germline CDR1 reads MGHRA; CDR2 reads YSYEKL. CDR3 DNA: TGCGCCAGCAGCCAGGGAAGCAGGGGGGCCGTTCCCTACGAGCAGTACTTC. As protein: CASSQGSRGAVPYEQYF.

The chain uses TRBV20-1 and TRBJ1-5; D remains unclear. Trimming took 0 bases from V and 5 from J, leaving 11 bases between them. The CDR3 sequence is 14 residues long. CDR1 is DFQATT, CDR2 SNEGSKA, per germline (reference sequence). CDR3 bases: TGCAGTGCTAGAGACGATACCGATTATCAGCCCCAGCATTTT. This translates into CSARDDTDYQPQHF.

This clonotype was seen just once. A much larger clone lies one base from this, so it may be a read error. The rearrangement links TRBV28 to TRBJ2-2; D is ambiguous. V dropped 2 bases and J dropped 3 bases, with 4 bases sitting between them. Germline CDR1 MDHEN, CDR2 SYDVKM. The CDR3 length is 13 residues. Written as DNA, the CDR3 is TGTGCCAGCAGTTTACCTTACACCGGGGAGCTGTTTTTT. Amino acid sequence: CASSLPYTGELFF.

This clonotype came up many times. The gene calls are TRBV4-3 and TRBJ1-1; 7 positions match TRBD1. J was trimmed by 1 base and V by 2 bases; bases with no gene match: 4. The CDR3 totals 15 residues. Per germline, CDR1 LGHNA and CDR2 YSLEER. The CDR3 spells CASSQPGQTNTEAFF. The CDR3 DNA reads TGCGCCAGCAGCCAACCGGGACAGACGAACACTGAAGCTTTCTTT.

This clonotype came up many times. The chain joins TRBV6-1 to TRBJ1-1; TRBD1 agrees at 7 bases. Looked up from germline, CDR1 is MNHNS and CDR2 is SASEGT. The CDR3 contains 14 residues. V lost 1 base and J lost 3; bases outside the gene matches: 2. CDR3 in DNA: TGTGCCAGCAGTGAAGACAGGGGTGACACTGAAGCTTTCTTT. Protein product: CASSEDRGDTEAFF.

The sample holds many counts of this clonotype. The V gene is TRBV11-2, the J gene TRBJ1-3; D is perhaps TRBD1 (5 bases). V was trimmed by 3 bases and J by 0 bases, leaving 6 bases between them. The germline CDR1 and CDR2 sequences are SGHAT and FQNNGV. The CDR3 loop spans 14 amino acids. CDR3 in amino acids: CASSFDSSGNTIYF. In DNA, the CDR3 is TGTGCCAGCAGCTTCGACAGCTCTGGAAACACCATATATTTT. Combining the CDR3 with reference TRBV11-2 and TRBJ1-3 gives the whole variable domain EAGVAQSPRYKIIEKRQSVAFWCNPISGHATLYWYQQILGQGPKLLIQFQNNGVVDDSQLPKDRFSAERLKGVDSTLKIQPAKLEDSAVYLCASSFDSSGNTIYFGEGSWLTVV.

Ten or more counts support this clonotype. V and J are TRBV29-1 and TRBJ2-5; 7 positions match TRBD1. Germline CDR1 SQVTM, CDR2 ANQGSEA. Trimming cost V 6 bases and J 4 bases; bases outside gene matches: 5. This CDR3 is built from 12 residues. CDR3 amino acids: CSVGQSSETQYF. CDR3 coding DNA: TGCAGCGTGGGACAGTCGTCAGAGACCCAGTACTTC.

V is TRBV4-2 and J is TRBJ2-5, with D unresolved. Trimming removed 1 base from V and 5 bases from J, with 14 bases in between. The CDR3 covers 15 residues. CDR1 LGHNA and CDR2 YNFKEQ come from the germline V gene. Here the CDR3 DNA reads TGTGCCAGCAGCCAAGGACACAACGGCCTCGAGACCCAGTACTTC. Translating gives CASSQGHNGLETQYF.

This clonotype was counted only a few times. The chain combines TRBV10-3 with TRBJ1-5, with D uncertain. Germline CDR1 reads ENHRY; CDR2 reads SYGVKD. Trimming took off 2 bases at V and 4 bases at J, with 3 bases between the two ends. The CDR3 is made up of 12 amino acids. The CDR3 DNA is TGTGCCATCAGTGAGCATAATCAGCCCCAGCATTTT. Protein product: CAISEHNQPQHF.

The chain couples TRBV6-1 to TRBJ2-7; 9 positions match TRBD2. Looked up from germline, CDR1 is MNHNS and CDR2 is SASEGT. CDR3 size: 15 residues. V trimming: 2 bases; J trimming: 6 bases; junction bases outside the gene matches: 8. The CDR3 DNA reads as TGTGCCAGCAGTGAATCCAGCGGGGGGCCGTCCGAGCAGTACTTC. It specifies CASSESSGGPSEQYF.

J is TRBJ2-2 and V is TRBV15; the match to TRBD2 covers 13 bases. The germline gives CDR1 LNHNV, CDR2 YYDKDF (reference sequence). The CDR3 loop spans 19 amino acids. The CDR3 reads CATGRAPGTSGILTGELFF. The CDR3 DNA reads TGTGCGACCGGCAGAGCTCCTGGGACTAGCGGGATTTTGACCGGGGAGCTGTTTTTT.

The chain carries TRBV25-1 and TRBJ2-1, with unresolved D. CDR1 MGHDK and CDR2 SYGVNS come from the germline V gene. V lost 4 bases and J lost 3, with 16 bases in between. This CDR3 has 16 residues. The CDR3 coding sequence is TGTGCCAGCAGTGGTTTTACTTCACCAAACTACAATGAGCAGTTCTTC. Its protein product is CASSGFTSPNYNEQFF.

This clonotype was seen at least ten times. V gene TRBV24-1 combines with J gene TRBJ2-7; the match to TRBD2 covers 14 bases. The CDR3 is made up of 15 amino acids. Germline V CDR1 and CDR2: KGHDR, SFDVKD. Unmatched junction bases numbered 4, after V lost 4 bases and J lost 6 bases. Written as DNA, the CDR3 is TGTGCCACCAGTGAACGGACTAGCGGGAGGCTCGAGCAGTACTTC. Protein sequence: CATSERTSGRLEQYF.

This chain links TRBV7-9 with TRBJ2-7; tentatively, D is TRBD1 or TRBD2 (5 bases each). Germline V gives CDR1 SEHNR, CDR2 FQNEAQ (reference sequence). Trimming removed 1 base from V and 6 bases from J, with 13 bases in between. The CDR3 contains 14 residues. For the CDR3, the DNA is TGTGCCAGCAGCTTAGTTCCAGAGAGGGGCGAGCAGTACTTC. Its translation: CASSLVPERGEQYF.

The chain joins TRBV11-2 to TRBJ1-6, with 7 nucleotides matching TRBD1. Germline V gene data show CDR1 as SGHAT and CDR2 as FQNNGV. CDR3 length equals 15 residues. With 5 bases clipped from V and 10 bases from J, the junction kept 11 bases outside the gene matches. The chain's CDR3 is CASSAGTARRSPLHF. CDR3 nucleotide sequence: TGTGCCAGCAGCGCGGGGACAGCTCGCCGGTCACCCCTCCACTTT. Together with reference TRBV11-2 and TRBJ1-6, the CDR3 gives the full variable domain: EAGVAQSPRYKIIEKRQSVAFWCNPISGHATLYWYQQILGQGPKLLIQFQNNGVVDDSQLPKDRFSAERLKGVDSTLKIQPAKLEDSAVYLCASSAGTARRSPLHFGNGTRLTVT.

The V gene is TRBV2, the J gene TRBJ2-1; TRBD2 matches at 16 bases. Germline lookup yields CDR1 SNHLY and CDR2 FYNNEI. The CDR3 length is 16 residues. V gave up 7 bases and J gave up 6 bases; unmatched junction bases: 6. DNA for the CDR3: TGTGCCAGCAAAGGGACTAGCGGGGGGGCCAGCAATGAGCAGTTCTTC. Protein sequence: CASKGTSGGASNEQFF. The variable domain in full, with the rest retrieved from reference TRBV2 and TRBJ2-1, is EPEVTQTPSHQVTQMGQEVILRCVPISNHLYFYWYRQILGQKVEFLVSFYNNEISEKSEIFDDQFSVERPDGSNFTLKIRSTKLEDSAMYFCASKGTSGGASNEQFFGPGTRLTVL.

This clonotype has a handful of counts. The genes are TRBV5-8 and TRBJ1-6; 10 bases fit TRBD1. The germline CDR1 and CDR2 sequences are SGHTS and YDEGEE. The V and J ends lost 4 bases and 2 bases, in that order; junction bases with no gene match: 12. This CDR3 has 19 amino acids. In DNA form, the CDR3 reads TGTGCCAGCAGCCTCGACAGGGGGCAAACAATCCCCTATAATTCACCCCTCCACTTT. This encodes CASSLDRGQTIPYNSPLHF.

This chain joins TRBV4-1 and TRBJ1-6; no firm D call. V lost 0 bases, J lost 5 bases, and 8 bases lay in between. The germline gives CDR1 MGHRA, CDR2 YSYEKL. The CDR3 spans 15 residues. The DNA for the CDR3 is TGCGCCAGCAGCCAAGATTATAGGGATAATTCACCCCTCCACTTT. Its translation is CASSQDYRDNSPLHF.

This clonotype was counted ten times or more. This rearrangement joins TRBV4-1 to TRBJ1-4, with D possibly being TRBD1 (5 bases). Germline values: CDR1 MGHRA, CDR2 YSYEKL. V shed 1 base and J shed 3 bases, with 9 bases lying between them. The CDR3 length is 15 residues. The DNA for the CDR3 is TGCGCCAGCAGCCAAGGGACACTCTCTAATGAAAAACTGTTTTTT. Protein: CASSQGTLSNEKLFF.

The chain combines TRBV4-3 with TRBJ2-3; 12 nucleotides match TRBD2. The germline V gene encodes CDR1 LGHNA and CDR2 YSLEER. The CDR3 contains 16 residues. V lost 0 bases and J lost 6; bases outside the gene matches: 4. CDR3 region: CASSQETSGGRDTQYF. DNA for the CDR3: TGCGCCAGCAGCCAAGAAACTAGCGGGGGGCGGGATACGCAGTATTTT.

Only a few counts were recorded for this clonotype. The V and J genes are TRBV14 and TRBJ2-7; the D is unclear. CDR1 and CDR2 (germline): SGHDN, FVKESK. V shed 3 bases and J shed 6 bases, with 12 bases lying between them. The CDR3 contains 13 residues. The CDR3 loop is CASSHLDRSEQYF. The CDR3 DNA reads TGTGCCAGCAGCCACTTGGATCGCTCCGAGCAGTACTTC.